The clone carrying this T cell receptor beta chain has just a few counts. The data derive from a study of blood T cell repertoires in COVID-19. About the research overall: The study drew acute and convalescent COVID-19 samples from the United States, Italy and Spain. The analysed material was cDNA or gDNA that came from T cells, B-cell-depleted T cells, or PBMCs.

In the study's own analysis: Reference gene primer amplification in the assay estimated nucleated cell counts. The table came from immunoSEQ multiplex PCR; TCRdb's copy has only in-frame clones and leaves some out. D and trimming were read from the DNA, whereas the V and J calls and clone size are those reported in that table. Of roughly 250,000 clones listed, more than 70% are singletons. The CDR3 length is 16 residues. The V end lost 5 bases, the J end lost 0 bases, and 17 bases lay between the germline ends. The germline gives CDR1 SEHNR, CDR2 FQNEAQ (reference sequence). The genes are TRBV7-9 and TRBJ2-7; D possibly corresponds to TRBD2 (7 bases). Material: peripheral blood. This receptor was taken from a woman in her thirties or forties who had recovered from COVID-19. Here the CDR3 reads CASSRGGGGISYEQYF. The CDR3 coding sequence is TGTGCCAGCAGCCGTGGGGGCGGGGGTATCTCCTACGAGCAGTACTTC.